A selection of T cell receptor beta chains follows, all from one sample in a study of cytomegalovirus exposure and HLA in healthy donors. Method: immunoSEQ multiplex PCR; TCRdb's copy keeps in-frame clones and lacks some. This sample has some 150,000 clones, with 80% to 90% found just once. The sequencing sample was made of PBMCs. Every receptor here comes from a man aged 45-60 years in good health and CMV-seropositive. CDR3s include the opening cysteine and the closing phenylalanine or tryptophan. Fields, in order: clone size, D gene, J gene, V gene, CDR3 protein, CDR3 DNA. The D gene is left open where the match is weak. Only part of the rows carry a size: once, few, many, or a class if the clone is expanded.

clone_size: -; d_call: -; j_call: TRBJ2-3; v_call: TRBV29-1; cdr3_aa: CSVEQDTSSTDTQYF; cdr3_nt: TGCAGCGTTGAACAGGACACCTCTAGCACAGATACGCAGTATTTT
clone_size: -; d_call: TRBD2; j_call: TRBJ2-5; v_call: TRBV5-5; cdr3_aa: CASSLEGSSGLETQYF; cdr3_nt: TGTGCCAGCAGCTTGGAGGGGTCTAGCGGGCTAGAGACCCAGTACTTC
clone_size: -; d_call: -; j_call: TRBJ1-3; v_call: TRBV19; cdr3_aa: CASSILLADSGNTIYF; cdr3_nt: TGTGCCAGTAGTATCCTGCTCGCAGACTCTGGAAACACCATATATTTT
clone_size: few; d_call: -; j_call: TRBJ2-3; v_call: TRBV30; cdr3_aa: CAWSGRRTDTQYF; cdr3_nt: TGTGCCTGGAGTGGAAGGAGAACAGATACGCAGTATTTT
clone_size: -; d_call: TRBD1; j_call: TRBJ1-3; v_call: TRBV7-9; cdr3_aa: CASSARQGANTIYF; cdr3_nt: TGTGCCAGCAGCGCGCGACAGGGGGCAAACACCATATATTTT
clone_size: -; d_call: TRBD1; j_call: TRBJ1-1; v_call: TRBV27; cdr3_aa: CASRQGAGNTEAFF; cdr3_nt: TGTGCCAGCAGACAGGGGGCGGGCAACACTGAAGCTTTCTTT
clone_size: few; d_call: -; j_call: TRBJ2-1; v_call: TRBV6-5; cdr3_aa: CASSLAASYNEQFF; cdr3_nt: TGTGCCAGCAGTTTAGCGGCCTCCTACAATGAGCAGTTCTTC
clone_size: few; d_call: -; j_call: TRBJ2-7; v_call: TRBV4-2; cdr3_aa: CASSQLAFDYEQYF; cdr3_nt: TGTGCCAGCAGCCAACTAGCGTTCGACTACGAGCAGTACTTC
clone_size: -; d_call: TRBD1; j_call: TRBJ1-2; v_call: TRBV7-6; cdr3_aa: CASSFGGGNYGYTF; cdr3_nt: TGTGCCAGCAGCTTCGGAGGGGGCAACTATGGCTACACCTTC
clone_size: -; d_call: -; j_call: TRBJ2-7; v_call: TRBV28; cdr3_aa: CASSFRSSRSEQYF; cdr3_nt: TGTGCCAGCAGTTTTCGGTCTAGTCGCTCCGAGCAGTACTTC
clone_size: -; d_call: -; j_call: TRBJ2-1; v_call: TRBV5-6; cdr3_aa: CASSLLGLEEGEQFF; cdr3_nt: TGTGCCAGCAGCTTGTTAGGTCTGGAGGAGGGTGAGCAGTTCTTC
clone_size: -; d_call: TRBD1; j_call: TRBJ1-1; v_call: TRBV5-1; cdr3_aa: CASSQGVTEAFF; cdr3_nt: TGCGCCAGCTCCCAGGGGGTTACTGAAGCTTTCTTT
clone_size: -; d_call: -; j_call: TRBJ2-7; v_call: TRBV7-9; cdr3_aa: CASSLRDISSYEQYF; cdr3_nt: TGTGCCAGCAGCTTAAGGGACATTAGCTCCTACGAGCAGTACTTC
clone_size: -; d_call: -; j_call: TRBJ1-3; v_call: TRBV5-4; cdr3_aa: CASSLEPGAYSGNTIYF; cdr3_nt: TGTGCCAGCAGCTTGGAGCCAGGGGCATACTCTGGAAACACCATATATTTT
clone_size: -; d_call: TRBD1; j_call: TRBJ1-3; v_call: TRBV28; cdr3_aa: CASSRQGSGNTIYF; cdr3_nt: TGTGCCAGCAGCCGACAGGGATCAGGAAACACCATATATTTT
clone_size: -; d_call: TRBD1; j_call: TRBJ1-1; v_call: TRBV29-1; cdr3_aa: CSVAGQGAKAFF; cdr3_nt: TGCAGCGTTGCCGGGCAGGGGGCCAAAGCTTTCTTT
clone_size: -; d_call: -; j_call: TRBJ1-6; v_call: TRBV5-1; cdr3_aa: CASSSSNSPLHF; cdr3_nt: TGCGCCAGCAGCTCTTCCAATTCACCCCTCCACTTT
clone_size: -; d_call: TRBD2; j_call: TRBJ2-1; v_call: TRBV4-3; cdr3_aa: CASSHAGLTKDEQFF; cdr3_nt: TGCGCCAGCAGCCATGCGGGACTAACAAAGGATGAGCAGTTCTTC
clone_size: -; d_call: TRBD2; j_call: TRBJ2-7; v_call: TRBV5-4; cdr3_aa: CASSLTSGALDEQYF; cdr3_nt: TGTGCCAGCAGCTTAACTAGCGGGGCACTTGACGAGCAGTACTTC
clone_size: -; d_call: TRBD1; j_call: TRBJ1-5; v_call: TRBV29-1; cdr3_aa: CSVAGQGGSQPQHF; cdr3_nt: TGCAGCGTCGCGGGACAGGGAGGGAGCCAGCCCCAGCATTTT
clone_size: -; d_call: -; j_call: TRBJ2-3; v_call: TRBV29-1; cdr3_aa: CSVEGAEPVTDTQYF; cdr3_nt: TGCAGCGTTGAGGGTGCGGAGCCGGTCACAGATACGCAGTATTTT
clone_size: -; d_call: -; j_call: TRBJ1-2; v_call: TRBV28; cdr3_aa: CASKRILQFYGYTF; cdr3_nt: TGTGCCAGCAAACGAATATTACAGTTCTATGGCTACACCTTC
clone_size: -; d_call: -; j_call: TRBJ1-3; v_call: TRBV7-8; cdr3_aa: CASSLAEGSGGNTIYF; cdr3_nt: TGTGCCAGCAGCTTAGCCGAGGGATCCGGTGGAAACACCATATATTTT
clone_size: -; d_call: TRBD2; j_call: TRBJ2-3; v_call: TRBV30; cdr3_aa: CAWGLLAGDTQYF; cdr3_nt: TGTGCCTGGGGTTTACTAGCGGGAGATACGCAGTATTTT
clone_size: -; d_call: -; j_call: TRBJ2-3; v_call: TRBV9; cdr3_aa: CASSGGVLDTQYF; cdr3_nt: TGTGCCAGCAGCGGAGGTGTTTTAGATACGCAGTATTTT
clone_size: few; d_call: TRBD2; j_call: TRBJ2-1; v_call: TRBV2; cdr3_aa: CASSEESGRVAGKNEQFF; cdr3_nt: TGTGCCAGCAGTGAAGAAAGCGGTCGGGTAGCGGGGAAAAATGAGCAGTTCTTC
clone_size: -; d_call: -; j_call: TRBJ2-1; v_call: TRBV5-4; cdr3_aa: CASSLRENINEQFF; cdr3_nt: TGTGCCAGCAGCTTACGGGAGAATATCAATGAGCAGTTCTTC
clone_size: once; d_call: TRBD1; j_call: TRBJ2-7; v_call: TRBV9; cdr3_aa: CASSVGQGPYEQYF; cdr3_nt: TGTGCCAGCAGCGTAGGACAGGGCCCCTACGAGCAGTACTTC
clone_size: -; d_call: TRBD2; j_call: TRBJ2-4; v_call: TRBV27; cdr3_aa: CASRWTGGNIQYF; cdr3_nt: TGTGCCAGCAGATGGACCGGGGGGAACATTCAGTACTTC
clone_size: few; d_call: TRBD1; j_call: TRBJ1-5; v_call: TRBV5-6; cdr3_aa: CASSPWETGDHEQPQHF; cdr3_nt: TGTGCCAGCAGCCCTTGGGAGACAGGGGATCACGAACAGCCCCAGCATTTT
clone_size: -; d_call: -; j_call: TRBJ1-1; v_call: TRBV6-5; cdr3_aa: CASSYRSESSQAFF; cdr3_nt: TGTGCCAGCAGTTATCGGAGCGAATCTTCCCAAGCTTTCTTT
clone_size: -; d_call: -; j_call: TRBJ2-7; v_call: TRBV7-9; cdr3_aa: CASSLDGLQQYF; cdr3_nt: TGTGCCAGCAGCTTAGATGGACTCCAGCAGTACTTC
clone_size: -; d_call: TRBD1; j_call: TRBJ1-5; v_call: TRBV5-8; cdr3_aa: CASSYPGQGLFQPQHF; cdr3_nt: TGTGCCAGCAGTTACCCGGGACAGGGGCTTTTTCAGCCCCAGCATTTT
clone_size: few; d_call: -; j_call: TRBJ1-2; v_call: TRBV28; cdr3_aa: CASKLMDSYGYTF; cdr3_nt: TGTGCCAGCAAACTTATGGACAGCTATGGCTACACCTTC
clone_size: -; d_call: TRBD1; j_call: TRBJ2-5; v_call: TRBV7-7; cdr3_aa: CASSPAQGVPQYF; cdr3_nt: TGTGCTAGCAGCCCGGCCCAGGGGGTTCCCCAGTACTTC
clone_size: -; d_call: TRBD1; j_call: TRBJ2-7; v_call: TRBV7-2; cdr3_aa: CASSRTGGNHEQYF; cdr3_nt: TGTGCCAGCAGCCGGACAGGGGGGAACCACGAGCAGTACTTC
clone_size: -; d_call: -; j_call: TRBJ1-1; v_call: TRBV7-9; cdr3_aa: CASSLARAATEAFF; cdr3_nt: TGTGCCAGCAGCTTAGCCCGAGCTGCCACTGAAGCTTTCTTT
clone_size: once; d_call: -; j_call: TRBJ1-2; v_call: TRBV29-1; cdr3_aa: CSARGQFSGYGYTF; cdr3_nt: TGCAGCGCCCGCGGACAGTTCTCCGGCTATGGCTACACCTTC
clone_size: -; d_call: TRBD1; j_call: TRBJ2-5; v_call: TRBV28; cdr3_aa: CASSLAGQGEGETQYF; cdr3_nt: TGTGCCAGCAGTTTGGCGGGACAGGGGGAGGGGGAGACCCAGTACTTC
clone_size: -; d_call: -; j_call: TRBJ2-7; v_call: TRBV6-5; cdr3_aa: CASSYSFEGYEQYF; cdr3_nt: TGTGCCAGCAGTTACTCGTTCGAGGGATACGAGCAGTACTTC